This is a list of T cell receptor beta chains from one sample in a study of blood T cell repertoires in COVID-19. Here immunoSEQ multiplex PCR was the method, and the copy in TCRdb shows in-frame clones only, minus some. The sample records roughly 68,000 clones, roughly 85% being singletons. Sequenced: peripheral blood. These receptors originate from a man aged 45-60 years with acute or convalescent COVID-19. Each CDR3 is given with its conserved first and last residue. D genes are given only for firm matches. Size is omitted from some rows. Given values are once, few, many or a class for expanded clones.

TRBJ1-4	NA	NA	TRBV19	CASRSPGQNEKLFF	TGTGCCAGTAGAAGTCCGGGACAAAATGAAAAACTGTTTTTT
TRBJ1-6	NA	TRBD1	TRBV14	CASSPTGVYNSPLHF	TGTGCCAGCAGCCCGACAGGGGTCTATAATTCACCCCTCCACTTT
TRBJ1-6	few	NA	TRBV2	CASSEDTYNSPLHF	TGTGCCAGCAGTGAGGACACTTATAATTCACCCCTCCACTTT
TRBJ2-3	NA	NA	TRBV24-1	CATSAHGGSTDTQYF	TGTGCCACCAGTGCCCACGGCGGGAGCACAGATACGCAGTATTTT
TRBJ2-3	NA	NA	TRBV6-5	CASRIGHAGADTQYF	TGTGCCAGCAGAATAGGTCACGCCGGGGCAGATACGCAGTATTTT
TRBJ1-6	NA	NA	TRBV7-7	CASSLYRQKGYSYNSPLHF	TGTGCTAGCAGCTTATACAGGCAAAAGGGGTACTCCTATAATTCACCCCTCCACTTT
TRBJ2-3	NA	NA	TRBV9	CASSVATRRYSAPDTQYF	TGTGCCAGCAGCGTAGCTACGCGGAGGTATAGCGCCCCCGATACGCAGTATTTT
TRBJ2-2	NA	NA	TRBV18	CASSPTQTGELFF	TGTGCCAGCTCACCTACGCAGACCGGGGAGCTGTTTTTT
TRBJ2-3	NA	TRBD1	TRBV6-5	CASTLGTGPTDTQYF	TGTGCCAGCACGTTGGGGACAGGGCCCACAGATACGCAGTATTTT
TRBJ2-3	NA	TRBD2	TRBV4-2	CASTTGSGGPSTDTQYF	TGTGCCAGCACCACAGGTAGCGGGGGACCTAGCACAGATACGCAGTATTTT
TRBJ1-1	few	NA	TRBV7-8	CASSLGLEGTEAFF	TGTGCCAGCAGCTTAGGTTTGGAGGGCACTGAAGCTTTCTTT
TRBJ1-1	NA	TRBD1	TRBV7-2	CASSSQGGTEAFF	TGTGCCAGCAGCTCCCAGGGGGGCACTGAAGCTTTCTTT
TRBJ2-3	NA	TRBD1	TRBV4-1	CASSQEGQSTDTQYF	TGCGCCAGCAGCCAAGAGGGACAGAGCACAGATACGCAGTATTTT
TRBJ2-1	NA	TRBD2	TRBV4-1	CASSQGGSGGADNEQFF	TGCGCCAGCAGCCAAGGTGGTAGCGGGGGGGCAGACAATGAGCAGTTCTTC
TRBJ1-5	NA	TRBD1	TRBV6-5	CASKRQGAGNQPQHF	TGTGCCAGCAAGAGACAGGGGGCTGGCAATCAGCCCCAGCATTTT
TRBJ2-2	once	TRBD1	TRBV10-2	CASSTGAGELFF	TGCGCCAGCAGCACAGGGGCCGGGGAGCTGTTTTTT
TRBJ1-1	NA	NA	TRBV6-5	CASKRRVTEAFF	TGTGCCAGCAAGAGGAGGGTCACTGAAGCTTTCTTT
TRBJ2-5	NA	NA	TRBV7-9	CASSLVGSSLQETQYF	TGTGCCAGCAGCTTAGTGGGCAGTTCATTACAAGAGACCCAGTACTTC
TRBJ2-7	once	TRBD2	TRBV4-1	CASSQASGGNGYEQYF	TGCGCCAGCAGCCAAGCTAGCGGGGGAAATGGGTACGAGCAGTACTTC
TRBJ2-7	few	TRBD1	TRBV6-5	CASSYATGVYEQYF	TGTGCCAGCAGTTACGCGACAGGGGTCTACGAGCAGTACTTC
TRBJ2-7	NA	TRBD1	TRBV6-5	CASKYGTGAYEQYF	TGTGCCAGCAAGTACGGGACAGGGGCCTACGAGCAGTACTTC
TRBJ1-4	NA	NA	TRBV24-1	CADGLTGGGEKLFF	TGTGCCGACGGGTTGACAGGAGGTGGAGAAAAACTGTTTTTT
TRBJ1-6	many	NA	TRBV27	CASSFGGEKGSPLHF	TGTGCCAGCAGTTTTGGAGGGGAGAAGGGATCACCCCTCCACTTT
TRBJ1-5	NA	NA	TRBV3-1/TRBV3-2	CASSQNAGREGQPQHF	TGTGCCAGCAGCCAAAACGCCGGAAGGGAGGGTCAGCCCCAGCATTTT
TRBJ2-2	NA	NA	TRBV9	CASSVSGTPNTGELFF	TGTGCCAGCAGCGTATCCGGGACTCCCAACACCGGGGAGCTGTTTTTT
TRBJ1-6	NA	NA	TRBV4-1	CASAPDWSYNSPLHF	TGCGCCAGCGCACCGGACTGGTCCTATAATTCACCCCTCCACTTT
TRBJ2-3	once	NA	TRBV24-1	CATSDLTGGGTDTQYF	TGTGCCACCAGTGACCTCACAGGGGGGGGCACAGATACGCAGTATTTT
TRBJ2-3	few	TRBD2	TRBV5-4	CASSAGTSGRDTQYF	TGTGCCAGCAGCGCCGGGACTAGCGGACGTGATACGCAGTATTTT
TRBJ1-5	NA	NA	TRBV18	CASSPPDQPQHF	TGTGCCAGCTCTCCACCCGATCAGCCCCAGCATTTT
TRBJ2-3	NA	TRBD2	TRBV4-1	CASSQAGRGVNTDTQYF	TGCGCCAGCAGCCAAGCTGGGCGGGGGGTAAACACAGATACGCAGTATTTT
TRBJ1-5	NA	NA	TRBV10-2	CASGGSNQPQHF	TGCGCCAGCGGGGGGAGCAATCAGCCCCAGCATTTT
TRBJ1-2	NA	TRBD1	TRBV25-1	CASSQGAGYTF	TGTGCCAGCAGTCAGGGGGCTGGCTACACCTTC
TRBJ1-5	NA	TRBD1	TRBV18	CASSPSQGVNQPQHF	TGTGCCAGCTCACCGAGTCAGGGGGTAAATCAGCCCCAGCATTTT
TRBJ1-2	NA	NA	TRBV15	CATSRDRGDGYTF	TGTGCCACCAGCAGAGATCGCGGGGATGGCTACACCTTC
TRBJ1-5	NA	NA	TRBV4-1	CASSQDQGQPQHF	TGCGCCAGCAGCCAAGATCAGGGTCAGCCCCAGCATTTT
TRBJ2-7	NA	NA	TRBV2	CASSEGPRKIHEQYF	TGTGCCAGCAGTGAAGGGCCCAGAAAGATCCACGAGCAGTACTTC
TRBJ1-2	once	NA	TRBV5-4	CASKWQGFSGYTF	TGTGCCAGCAAGTGGCAGGGTTTCTCTGGCTACACCTTC
TRBJ2-3	NA	TRBD1	TRBV2	CASSWTGATDTQYF	TGTGCCAGCAGTTGGACAGGAGCCACAGATACGCAGTATTTT
TRBJ1-3	NA	TRBD1	TRBV5-4	CASSTGGFRVDAGNTIYF	TGTGCCAGCAGCACAGGGGGGTTCAGGGTCGACGCGGGAAACACCATATATTTT
TRBJ2-1	NA	NA	TRBV4-2	CASSQARGGAWHEQFF	TGTGCCAGCAGCCAAGCACGAGGGGGGGCCTGGCATGAGCAGTTCTTC
TRBJ2-3	NA	NA	TRBV5-6	CASSGAGLGTDTQYF	TGTGCCAGCAGCGGGGCAGGCTTGGGCACAGATACGCAGTATTTT
TRBJ2-5	once	NA	TRBV5-3	CARSLRTLQETQYF	TGTGCCAGAAGCTTACGGACACTCCAAGAGACCCAGTACTTC
TRBJ1-4	NA	TRBD1	TRBV12-3/TRBV12-4	CASRGTGNEKLFF	TGTGCCAGCAGGGGGACAGGGAATGAAAAACTGTTTTTT